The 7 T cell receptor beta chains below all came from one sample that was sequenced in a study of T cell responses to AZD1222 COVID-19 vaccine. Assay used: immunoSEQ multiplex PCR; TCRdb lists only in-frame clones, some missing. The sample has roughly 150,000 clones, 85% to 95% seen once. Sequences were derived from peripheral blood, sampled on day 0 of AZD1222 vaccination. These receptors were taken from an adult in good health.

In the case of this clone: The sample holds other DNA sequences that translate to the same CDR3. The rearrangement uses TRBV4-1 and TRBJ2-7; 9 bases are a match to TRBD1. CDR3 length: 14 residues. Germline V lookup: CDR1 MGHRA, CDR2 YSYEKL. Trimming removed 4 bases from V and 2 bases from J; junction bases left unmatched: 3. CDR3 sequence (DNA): TGCGCCAGCAGCCGGGGACAGGGCCCCTACGAGCAGTACTTC. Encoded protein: CASSRGQGPYEQYF.

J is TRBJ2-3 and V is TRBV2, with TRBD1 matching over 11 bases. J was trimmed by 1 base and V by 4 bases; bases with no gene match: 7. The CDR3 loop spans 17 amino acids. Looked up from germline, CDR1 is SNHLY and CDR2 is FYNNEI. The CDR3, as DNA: TGTGCCAGCAGTGGTTCGCCGGACAGGGGGCGCACAGATACGCAGTATTTT. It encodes CASSGSPDRGRTDTQYF.

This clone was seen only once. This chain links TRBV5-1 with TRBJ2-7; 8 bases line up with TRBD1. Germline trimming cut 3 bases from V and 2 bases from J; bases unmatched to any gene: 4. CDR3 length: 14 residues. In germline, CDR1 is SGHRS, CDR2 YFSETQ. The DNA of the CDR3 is TGCGCCAGCAGCTGGACAGGGACGCCCTACGAGCAGTACTTC. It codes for CASSWTGTPYEQYF.

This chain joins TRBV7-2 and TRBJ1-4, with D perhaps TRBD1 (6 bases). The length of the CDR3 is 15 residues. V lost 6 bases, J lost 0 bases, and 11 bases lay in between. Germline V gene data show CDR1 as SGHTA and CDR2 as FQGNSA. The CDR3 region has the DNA TGTGCCAGCAGGAGAGACAGGTCAACTAATGAAAAACTGTTTTTT. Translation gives CASRRDRSTNEKLFF. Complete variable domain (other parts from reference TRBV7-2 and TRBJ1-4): GAGVSQSPSNKVTEKGKDVELRCDPISGHTALYWYRQSLGQGLEFLIYFQGNSAPDKSGLPSDRFSAERTGGSVSTLTIQRTQQEDSAVYLCASRRDRSTNEKLFFGSGTQLSVL.

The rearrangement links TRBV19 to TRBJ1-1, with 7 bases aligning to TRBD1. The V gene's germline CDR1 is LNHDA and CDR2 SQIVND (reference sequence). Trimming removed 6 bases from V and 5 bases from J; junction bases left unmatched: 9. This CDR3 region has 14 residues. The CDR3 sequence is CASSSLGTATEAFF. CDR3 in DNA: TGTGCCAGTAGCTCCTTAGGGACAGCGACTGAAGCTTTCTTT.

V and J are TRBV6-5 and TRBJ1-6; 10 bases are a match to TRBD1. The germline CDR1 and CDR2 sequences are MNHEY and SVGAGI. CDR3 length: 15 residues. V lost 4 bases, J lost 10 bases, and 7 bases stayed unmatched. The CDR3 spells CASSSGQGSGSPLHF. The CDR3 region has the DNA TGTGCCAGCAGTTCGGGACAGGGGAGTGGGTCACCCCTCCACTTT.

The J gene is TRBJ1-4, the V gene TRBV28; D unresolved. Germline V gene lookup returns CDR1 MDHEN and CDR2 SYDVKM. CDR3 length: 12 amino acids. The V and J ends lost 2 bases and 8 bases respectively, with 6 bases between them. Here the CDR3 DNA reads TGTGCCAGCAGTTTAGTCCAAGAAAAACTGTTTTTT. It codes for CASSLVQEKLFF.